This T cell receptor beta chain came from a study of blood T cell repertoires in COVID-19. Overall study: Material from acute and convalescent COVID-19 was sourced from the United States, Italy and Spain.

The method was immunoSEQ multiplex PCR; TCRdb's version includes in-frame clones alone and lacks a portion of them. Among 150,000 to 200,000 clones listed, 70% to 85% were seen once. This CDR3 spans 16 amino acids. V was clipped by 2 bases and J by 2 bases; unmatched bases: 9. Germline CDR1 SGHNT, CDR2 YYREEE (reference sequence). Symptom resolution, clearance, or two negative PCRs marked the recovered donors of Cohort 3. What was sequenced was PBMCs or T cells enriched from blood (not recorded which). The TCR was taken from a woman in her forties or fifties who had recovered from COVID-19. The chain joins TRBV5-4 to TRBJ1-1; 7 bases are shared with TRBD1. CDR3 nucleotide sequence: TGTGCCAGCAGCTTCGGTACAGGGGCTGGTAACACTGAAGCTTTCTTT. Translation: CASSFGTGAGNTEAFF.